These 27 T cell receptor beta chains were sequenced from one sample in a study of technical replicates of blood from several donors. Only in-frame clones appear in the TCRdb table, and some are missing; sequencing was by immunoSEQ multiplex PCR. The repertoire holds approximately 97,000 clones, with roughly 96% as singletons. The sequenced sample was T cells isolated from PBMCs. The receptor source for this set is a human donor in good health.

This chain connects TRBV4-3 to TRBJ2-3; the match to TRBD2 covers 9 bases. This CDR3 is 18 amino acids long. Germline assignment: CDR1 LGHNA and CDR2 YSLEER. The ends lost 0 bases at V and 0 bases at J; junction bases unmatched: 7. The CDR3 nucleotides are TGCGCCAGCAGCCAAGATAGCGGGAGCGGCCATAGCACAGATACGCAGTATTTT. Translating it yields CASSQDSGSGHSTDTQYF.

The gene calls are TRBV7-6 and TRBJ2-1, with TRBD2 matching over 10 bases. Germline loops: CDR1 SGHVS, CDR2 FNYEAQ. The CDR3 is 17 residues long. V lost 3 bases, J lost 4 bases, and 9 bases stayed unmatched. CDR3 nucleotides: TGTGCCAGCAGCTTCCCTAAACTAGCGGGGCCTTACAATGAGCAGTTCTTC. This codes for CASSFPKLAGPYNEQFF.

The J gene is TRBJ1-5, the V gene TRBV21-1. TRBV21-1 is reported as a pseudogene. The CDR3 has 14 residues. In nucleotides, the CDR3 is TGTGCCAAAAGGGCGGGGGCCAGCAATCAGCCCCAGCATTTT. Translated, it gives CAKRAGASNQPQHF.

This chain links TRBV9 with TRBJ1-1; possibly TRBD1 for D (6 bases). In germline, CDR1 is SGDLS, CDR2 YYNGEE. This CDR3 has 13 residues. V shed 3 bases and J shed 7 bases, with 13 bases lying between them. CDR3 nucleotide sequence: TGTGCCAGCAGCGGACCGGTGGACAGTGAAGCTTTCTTT. It encodes CASSGPVDSEAFF.

V and J are TRBV9 and TRBJ2-7, with D maybe TRBD1 (6 bases). Trimming shortened V by 4 bases and J by 2 bases, and 13 bases separated the two germline ends. Germline CDR1 and CDR2: SGDLS and YYNGEE. CDR3 length: 14 amino acids. CDR3 bases: TGTGCCAGCAGCCTCACCGGGACACCCTACGAGCAGTACTTC. It specifies CASSLTGTPYEQYF.

The V gene is TRBV7-3, the J gene TRBJ2-5, with TRBD2 identical over 9 bases. V lost 5 bases, J lost 4 bases, and 5 bases stayed unmatched. This CDR3 has 14 amino acids. The V gene's germline CDR1 is SGHTA and CDR2 FQGTGA. CDR3 sequence (DNA): TGTGCCAGCAGCAAGCAACTAGCGGGAGAGACCCAGTACTTC. Translating it yields CASSKQLAGETQYF.

This chain uses TRBV4-1 with TRBJ2-7, with TRBD2 matching over 8 bases. Trimming removed 4 bases from V and 0 bases from J; junction bases left unmatched: 2. The CDR3 runs to 14 residues. The germline V gene has CDR1 MGHRA and CDR2 YSYEKL. The CDR3 loop is CASSPGTSSYEQYF. The CDR3 bases are TGCGCCAGCAGCCCCGGGACTAGCTCCTACGAGCAGTACTTC.

The V and J genes are TRBV19 and TRBJ2-2; D perhaps matches TRBD2 (7 bases). CDR1 and CDR2 (germline): LNHDA, SQIVND (reference sequence). Trimming took 6 bases from V and 7 from J, leaving 15 bases between them. This CDR3 has 14 residues. CDR3 in amino acids: CASRPGGVIGELFF. CDR3 in DNA: TGTGCCAGTAGGCCGGGGGGCGTTATCGGGGAGCTGTTTTTT.

The chain links TRBV4-1 to TRBJ2-1; possible D gene TRBD2, 5 bases. The length of the CDR3 is 14 residues. Trimming stripped 2 bases from V and 7 bases from J, with 12 bases between. Germline values: CDR1 MGHRA, CDR2 YSYEKL. DNA for the CDR3: TGCGCCAGCAGCCAACCTAAGAGGGATAATGAGCAGTTCTTC. This gives the protein CASSQPKRDNEQFF.

This sequence joins TRBV5-6 and TRBJ2-7; 9 positions agree with TRBD2. The V gene's germline CDR1 is SGHDT and CDR2 YYEEEE. V lost 5 bases to trimming and J lost 2 bases; unmatched junction nucleotides: 8. The length of the CDR3 is 15 residues. CDR3 coding DNA: TGTGCCAGCAGTCCCGTGGGGACTAGCCCCTACGAGCAGTACTTC. Protein: CASSPVGTSPYEQYF. The variable domain in full, with the rest retrieved from reference TRBV5-6 and TRBJ2-7, is DAGVTQSPTHLIKTRGQQVTLRCSPKSGHDTVSWYQQALGQGPQFIFQYYEEEERQRGNFPDRFSGHQFPNYSSELNVNALLLGDSALYLCASSPVGTSPYEQYFGPGTRLTVT.

The chain recombines TRBV6-5 with TRBJ1-1; 7 bases fit TRBD1. J gave up 5 bases and V 4 bases, and 7 bases lay outside the gene matches. The CDR3 has 14 residues. The germline V gene encodes CDR1 MNHEY and CDR2 SVGAGI. The CDR3 sequence: CASSSTDRATEAFF. CDR3 bases: TGTGCCAGCAGTTCGACCGACAGGGCTACTGAAGCTTTCTTT.

The V call is TRBV30, the J call TRBJ1-2; D remains unclear. CDR1 GTSNPN and CDR2 SVGIG come from the germline V gene (reference sequence). The CDR3 is 12 amino acids. V lost 0 bases and J 4 bases, leaving 6 bases between the germline ends. The CDR3 DNA reads as TGTGCCTGGAGTGTAGATAGCTATGGCTACACCTTC. This gives the protein CAWSVDSYGYTF.

The J gene is TRBJ2-3, the V gene TRBV27; TRBD1 matches 10 bases. The CDR3 runs 15 residues. V shed 11 bases, J shed 3 bases, and the junction held 11 bases outside the gene matches. Germline values: CDR1 MNHEY, CDR2 SMNVEV (reference sequence). CDR3: CAAAFGTGVTDTQYF. The CDR3 region has the DNA TGTGCCGCAGCGTTTGGGACAGGGGTAACAGATACGCAGTATTTT.

J is TRBJ2-3 and V is TRBV19; D ambiguous. Per germline, CDR1 LNHDA and CDR2 SQIVND (reference sequence). Deletions cut 5 bases from V and 0 bases from J, with 9 bases between. The CDR3 is made up of 14 amino acids. This CDR3 reads CASSPLISTDTQYF. CDR3 DNA sequence: TGTGCCAGTAGTCCCCTTATCAGCACAGATACGCAGTATTTT.

This chain uses TRBV28 with TRBJ2-7, with D perhaps matching TRBD2 (6 bases). This CDR3 is built from 15 residues. CDR1 is MDHEN, CDR2 SYDVKM, per germline. V dropped 4 bases and J dropped 6 bases, with 19 bases sitting between them. Written as DNA, the CDR3 is TGTGCCAGCAGTTCCCCATCGGGCGGGAACCCCGAGCAGTACTTC. Protein sequence: CASSSPSGGNPEQYF.

The rearrangement joins TRBV7-2 to TRBJ2-7; unclear D gene. Germline CDR1 is SGHTA and CDR2 is FQGNSA. The V end lost 3 bases, the J end lost 7 bases, and 7 bases lay between the germline ends. The CDR3 is made up of 11 amino acids. CDR3 in amino acids: CASSFAIEQYF. In DNA, the CDR3 is TGTGCCAGCAGCTTCGCGATTGAGCAGTACTTC.

To note about this clone: A junction boundary mismatches the germline segment, possibly from a read error. Other DNA sequences in this sample translate to the same CDR3. The genes are TRBV4-2 and TRBJ1-2; unclear D gene. The germline V gene encodes CDR1 LGHNA and CDR2 YNFKEQ. The length of the CDR3 is 15 residues. CDR3 residues: CASSQERKENYGYTF. In DNA form, the CDR3 reads TGTGCCAGCAGCCAAGAGAGGAAGGAGAACTATGGCTACACCTTT.

V usage is TRBV11-3 and J usage is TRBJ2-7; no reliable D call. CDR1 and CDR2 (germline): SGHNT, YENEEA. The CDR3 runs 13 residues. V was cut by 1 base and J by 3 bases, with 7 bases left in between. The CDR3 nucleotides read TGTGCCAGCAGCTTAGCAGGCAGCTACGAGCAGTACTTC. Translated, it gives CASSLAGSYEQYF.

This clone appeared once. The rearrangement uses TRBV19 and TRBJ1-1; no definite D call. Germline V gene sequence: CDR1 LNHDA, CDR2 SQIVND (reference sequence). Trimming cost V 3 bases and J 2 bases, with 10 bases left between them. CDR3 length: 14 amino acids. The DNA for the CDR3 is TGTGCCAGTAGTATTGGGGAGAGAAACACTGAAGCTTTCTTT. This sequence encodes CASSIGERNTEAFF.

J is TRBJ1-1 and V is TRBV5-1; no definite D call. The germline gives CDR1 SGHRS, CDR2 YFSETQ. The V and J ends lost 4 bases and 1 base respectively, with 11 bases between them. The CDR3 extends over 14 amino acids. The CDR3 DNA is TGCGCCAGCAGCGTCTTTGCAGGGAACACTGAAGCTTTCTTT. Translating it yields CASSVFAGNTEAFF.

The chain uses TRBV9 and TRBJ2-3; 10 bases align to TRBD1. The V gene end was trimmed by 3 bases and the J gene end by 6 bases; junction bases not matched to a gene: 7. The CDR3 is 15 residues long. Germline CDR1 reads SGDLS; CDR2 reads YYNGEE. This CDR3 reads CASSEPGQGWDTQYF. As DNA, the CDR3 is TGTGCCAGCAGCGAACCGGGACAGGGGTGGGATACGCAGTATTTT.

The rearrangement links TRBV10-3 to TRBJ1-1; weak D call: TRBD1 (5 bases). Trimming pared 4 bases from V and 6 bases from J, leaving 15 bases between. This CDR3 contains 14 residues. Germline CDR1 ENHRY, CDR2 SYGVKD. CDR3: CAISGGLQDAEAFF. In DNA form, the CDR3 reads TGTGCCATCAGTGGGGGACTCCAAGACGCTGAAGCTTTCTTT.

The rearrangement joins TRBV13 to TRBJ2-5; unclear D gene. V was shortened by 0 bases and J by 4 bases, with 9 bases between the two germline ends. Germline CDR1 reads PRHDT; CDR2 reads FYEKMQ (reference sequence). The CDR3 runs 14 residues. The CDR3 DNA follows: TGTGCCAGCAGCTTAGGCTCTCGAGGAGAGACCCAGTACTTC. Translating it yields CASSLGSRGETQYF.

The CDR3 DNA follows: TGTGCCAGCAGCTTACTTCGAGACGAGCAGTACTTC. Protein: CASSLLRDEQYF. V gene TRBV13 combines with J gene TRBJ2-7; D remains ambiguous. Germline loops: CDR1 PRHDT, CDR2 FYEKMQ (reference sequence). Trimming stripped 2 bases from V and 5 bases from J, with 7 bases between. The CDR3 extends over 12 amino acids. The whole variable domain, filled in from reference TRBV13 and TRBJ2-7, reads AAGVIQSPRHLIKEKRETATLKCYPIPRHDTVYWYQQGPGQDPQFLISFYEKMQSDKGSIPDRFSAQQFSDYHSELNMSSLELGDSALYFCASSLLRDEQYFGPGTRLTVT.

The chain recombines TRBV27 with TRBJ2-7; 10 bases agree with TRBD2. The V segment lost 2 bases and the J segment 1 base; nucleotides outside the gene matches: 2. CDR1 and CDR2 from the germline V gene are MNHEY and SMNVEV (reference sequence). The CDR3 sequence is 15 residues long. CDR3 in DNA: TGTGCCAGCAGTTTAGTAGCGGGAGGTTCCTACGAGCAGTACTTC. It yields the protein CASSLVAGGSYEQYF.

The V call is TRBV4-3, the J call TRBJ1-1, with 8 bases lining up with TRBD1. The CDR3 has 16 amino acids. Germline V gene data show CDR1 as LGHNA and CDR2 as YSLEER. V gave up 0 bases and J gave up 1 base; unmatched junction bases: 4. The CDR3 loop is CASSQDPGTGNTEAFF. The CDR3 coding sequence is TGCGCCAGCAGCCAAGATCCGGGGACAGGGAACACTGAAGCTTTCTTT.

The J gene is TRBJ2-7, the V gene TRBV27; 9 bases fit TRBD1. Germline values: CDR1 MNHEY, CDR2 SMNVEV (reference sequence). This CDR3 spans 14 amino acids. J gave up 2 bases and V 6 bases, and 5 bases lay outside the gene matches. In nucleotides, the CDR3 is TGTGCCAGCAGCGTCCGGGACAGGGCCTACGAGCAGTACTTC. Translating gives CASSVRDRAYEQYF.